This T cell receptor beta chain stems from a study of T cell changes during pregnancy in multiple sclerosis. Deletions cut 2 bases from V and 3 bases from J, with 17 bases between. This CDR3 contains 16 residues. CDR1 is MNHNS and CDR2 is SASEGT in the germline V gene. Produced via immunoSEQ multiplex PCR; TCRdb's table is partial and in-frame only. The sample holds 99,000 or so clones; approximately 93% are singletons and the top ten take roughly 0.95%. The sequencing here drew on peripheral blood, taken after pregnancy. The origin of this receptor is a female donor with multiple sclerosis, enrolled in a pregnancy study. The chain uses TRBV6-1 and TRBJ2-7; a weak D match, TRBD1 (6 bases). This chain's CDR3 is CASSEPAGTRLYEQYF. The CDR3 nucleotides read TGTGCCAGCAGTGAACCTGCCGGGACACGACTCTACGAGCAGTACTTC.